A selection of T cell receptor beta chains follows, all from one sample in a study of siplizumab effects on memory and regulatory T cells. The assay was immunoSEQ multiplex PCR, and TCRdb's table has in-frame clones only and misses some. The sample shows approximately 75,000 clones, roughly 93% of them seen only once. The sequenced sample was CD8+ T cells sorted from blood. These receptors came from a human donor in good health. CDR3s include the opening cysteine and the closing phenylalanine or tryptophan. The D gene is left open where the match is weak.

v_call: TRBV27
j_call: TRBJ2-1
d_call: .
cdr3_nt: TGTGCCAGCAGTTTCTCAGATGAGCAGTTCTTC
cdr3_aa: CASSFSDEQFF

v_call: TRBV4-3
j_call: TRBJ2-7
d_call: TRBD1
cdr3_nt: TGCGCCAGCAGCCAAGTCGGTGGACAGGGTCTAGGCTACGAGCAGTACTTC
cdr3_aa: CASSQVGGQGLGYEQYF

v_call: TRBV27
j_call: TRBJ2-7
d_call: .
cdr3_nt: TGTGCCAGCAGTGCAACAGTAGACTCCTACGAGCAGTACTTC
cdr3_aa: CASSATVDSYEQYF

v_call: TRBV6-5
j_call: TRBJ2-3
d_call: TRBD2
cdr3_nt: TGTGCCAGCAGTCGTAGCGGGGCCACAGATACGCAGTATTTT
cdr3_aa: CASSRSGATDTQYF

v_call: TRBV30
j_call: TRBJ2-2
d_call: .
cdr3_nt: TGTGCCTGGAGTGTCGGTGGCGGGGAGCTGTTTTTT
cdr3_aa: CAWSVGGGELFF

v_call: TRBV10-3
j_call: TRBJ2-7
d_call: TRBD1
cdr3_nt: TGTGCCATCAGACCCGGGACAGACTACGAGCAGTACTTC
cdr3_aa: CAIRPGTDYEQYF

v_call: TRBV4-2
j_call: TRBJ2-1
d_call: TRBD1
cdr3_nt: TGTGCCAGCAGCCAAGATGGGGGGACAGGGGGCAACAATGAGCAGTTCTTC
cdr3_aa: CASSQDGGTGGNNEQFF

v_call: TRBV29-1
j_call: TRBJ2-5
d_call: TRBD1
cdr3_nt: TGCAGCGTTACCGGGACAGGGATCGAGACCCAGTACTTC
cdr3_aa: CSVTGTGIETQYF

v_call: TRBV7-2
j_call: TRBJ1-2
d_call: .
cdr3_nt: TGTGCCAGCAGCTTAGGGGACTTCTATGGCTACACCTTC
cdr3_aa: CASSLGDFYGYTF

v_call: TRBV5-4
j_call: TRBJ1-2
d_call: .
cdr3_nt: TGTGCCAGCAGCCCTCAAAACTATGGCTACACCTTC
cdr3_aa: CASSPQNYGYTF